The 26 T cell receptor beta chains below were found in one sample sequenced in a study of blood T cell repertoires in COVID-19. Method: immunoSEQ multiplex PCR; TCRdb's copy keeps in-frame clones and lacks some. The sample contains fewer than 30,000 clones, under 80% of which appear only once. The sequenced sample was peripheral blood. These receptors were obtained from a woman in her 70s with active or convalescent COVID-19.

This clone was counted between two and nine times. This chain joins TRBV5-4 and TRBJ1-1; 7 positions match TRBD1. Per the germline V gene, CDR1 is SGHNT and CDR2 is YYREEE (reference sequence). CDR3 size: 17 residues. J lost 3 bases, V lost 2 bases, and 13 bases had no gene match. The CDR3 sequence is CASSFGWDSIWHTEAFF. DNA of the CDR3: TGTGCCAGCAGCTTTGGCTGGGACAGCATCTGGCACACTGAAGCTTTCTTT.

This chain connects TRBV20-1 to TRBJ2-3, with D unclear. The germline V gene encodes CDR1 DFQATT and CDR2 SNEGSKA (reference sequence). This CDR3 has 12 residues. Trimming cost V 3 bases and J 1 base, with 5 bases left between them. In DNA, the CDR3 is TGCAGTGCTAGTGGAGGCACAGATACGCAGTATTTT. Translating gives CSASGGTDTQYF.

CDR3 amino acids: CASSSRAGGHFEQYF. In DNA, the CDR3 is TGTGCCAGCAGTTCCCGAGCGGGAGGGCATTTCGAGCAGTACTTC. The chain couples TRBV27 to TRBJ2-7, with 10 nucleotides matching TRBD2. This CDR3 comprises 15 residues. V gave up 4 bases and J gave up 6 bases; unmatched junction bases: 9. Germline V gives CDR1 MNHEY, CDR2 SMNVEV (reference sequence).

The chain joins TRBV7-3 to TRBJ2-3; maybe TRBD1 (5 bases). CDR1 is SGHTA and CDR2 is FQGTGA in the germline V gene. V lost 3 bases and J 4 bases, leaving 17 bases between the germline ends. The CDR3 runs 16 residues. CDR3 loop: CASSFSQGRAPDTQYF. The CDR3 DNA reads TGTGCCAGCAGCTTTAGCCAGGGTAGGGCACCAGATACGCAGTATTTT.

J is TRBJ2-7 and V is TRBV15, with a tentative D call TRBD2 (5 bases). The CDR3 extends over 17 amino acids. Germline V gene lookup returns CDR1 LNHNV and CDR2 YYDKDF (reference sequence). With 0 bases removed from V and 3 bases from J, the gap between germline ends came to 18 bases. The CDR3 sequence: CATSRDMPSGISYEQYF. The CDR3 DNA is TGTGCCACCAGCAGAGATATGCCCTCCGGGATTAGCTACGAGCAGTACTTC.

The rearrangement uses TRBV18 and TRBJ2-7; 12 positions agree with TRBD1. The CDR3 has 16 amino acids. The V gene's germline CDR1 is KGHSH and CDR2 LQKENI. The V gene end was trimmed by 8 bases and the J gene end by 9 bases; junction bases not matched to a gene: 17. CDR3 residues: CASKPNSGTGGARQYF. As DNA, the CDR3 is TGTGCCAGCAAACCAAACTCCGGGACAGGGGGCGCCCGGCAGTACTTC.

The CDR3 protein is CASSYSKGLAGGWGTGELFF. The CDR3 coding sequence is TGTGCCAGCAGTTACTCGAAGGGACTAGCGGGAGGCTGGGGGACCGGGGAGCTGTTTTTT. This chain joins TRBV6-2 or TRBV6-3 and TRBJ2-2; TRBD2 matches 15 bases. This CDR3 region has 20 residues. J lost 5 bases, V lost 0 bases, and 10 bases had no gene match. Germline CDR1 is MNHEY and CDR2 is SVGEGT.

V gene TRBV10-3 combines with J gene TRBJ2-3, with D perhaps TRBD1 (5 bases). The V gene lost 9 bases and the J gene lost 5 bases, with 12 bases spanning the gap. CDR3 length: 12 amino acids. CDR1 ENHRY and CDR2 SYGVKD come from the germline V gene. CDR3 loop: CAISTQGDTQYF. The DNA for the CDR3 is TGTGCCATTTCAACGCAGGGAGATACGCAGTATTTT.

V usage is TRBV15 and J usage is TRBJ1-2; D is undetermined. Germline assignment: CDR1 LNHNV and CDR2 YYDKDF (reference sequence). The CDR3 totals 15 residues. Trimming stripped 2 bases from V and 2 bases from J, with 12 bases between. The CDR3 sequence: CATSRTREANYGYTF. The CDR3 DNA sequence: TGTGCCACCAGCAGAACCCGGGAAGCAAACTATGGCTACACCTTC.

This chain joins TRBV15 and TRBJ1-1; no firm D call. From germline, CDR1 is LNHNV and CDR2 YYDKDF (reference sequence). V gave up 3 bases and J gave up 2 bases, with 16 bases separating them. This CDR3 comprises 16 residues. The CDR3: CATSRGDRELNTEAFF. CDR3 nucleotide sequence: TGTGCCACCAGCAGGGGAGACCGAGAACTTAACACTGAAGCTTTCTTT.

The chain carries TRBV29-1 and TRBJ2-7; D might be TRBD1 (6 bases). Per the germline V gene, CDR1 is SQVTM and CDR2 is ANQGSEA. V was cut by 2 bases and J by 0 bases, with 11 bases left in between. This CDR3 contains 14 residues. The CDR3 region has the DNA TGCAGCGTTGAATCCAGGGGCCCCTCCTACGAGCAGTACTTC. This sequence encodes CSVESRGPSYEQYF.

This clone was recorded only once. The chain is built from TRBV11-2 and TRBJ2-1; D possibly corresponds to TRBD2 (6 bases). V was shortened by 5 bases and J by 1 base, with 12 bases between the two germline ends. Germline CDR1 reads SGHAT; CDR2 reads FQNNGV. The CDR3 runs to 15 residues. Written as DNA, the CDR3 is TGTGCCAGCAGCGGAACCGGGGGATCCTACAATGAGCAGTTCTTC. Its translation is CASSGTGGSYNEQFF. The whole variable domain, remainder taken from reference TRBV11-2 and TRBJ2-1, is EAGVAQSPRYKIIEKRQSVAFWCNPISGHATLYWYQQILGQGPKLLIQFQNNGVVDDSQLPKDRFSAERLKGVDSTLKIQPAKLEDSAVYLCASSGTGGSYNEQFFGPGTRLTVL.

The chain employs TRBV18 and TRBJ2-7; possibly TRBD2 for D (5 bases). Germline V gene sequence: CDR1 KGHSH, CDR2 LQKENI. The CDR3 is made up of 13 amino acids. Trimming removed 5 bases at V and 7 bases at J, with 15 bases between. The CDR3 DNA follows: TGTGCCAGCTCATGGGAGTACCCTCGGGAGCAGTACTTC. This encodes CASSWEYPREQYF.

The chain has TRBV18 and TRBJ2-1, with TRBD2 matching 9 bases. The length of the CDR3 is 14 residues. CDR1 is KGHSH and CDR2 is LQKENI in the germline V gene. Trimming removed 4 bases from V and 9 bases from J; junction bases left unmatched: 7. CDR3 coding DNA: TGTGCCAGCTCACTAGCGGGAGTCGGGGGTGAGCAGTTCTTC. This codes for CASSLAGVGGEQFF. Full variable domain (outside the CDR3, taken from reference TRBV18 and TRBJ2-1): NAGVMQNPRHLVRRRGQEARLRCSPMKGHSHVYWYRQLPEEGLKFMVYLQKENIIDESGMPKERFSAEFPKEGPSILRIQQVVRGDSAAYFCASSLAGVGGEQFFGPGTRLTVL.

This chain uses TRBV6-1 with TRBJ1-4; a possible D gene is TRBD1 (5 bases). Germline V gene sequence: CDR1 MNHNS, CDR2 SASEGT. The CDR3 spans 15 residues. V lost 2 bases and J 8 bases, leaving 15 bases between the germline ends. In DNA, the CDR3 is TGTGCCAGCAGTGAAAAAGGAGGGGTATTCGAAAAACTGTTTTTT. Translating it yields CASSEKGGVFEKLFF.

V usage is TRBV19 and J usage is TRBJ2-1, with TRBD2 matching 8 bases. The CDR3 extends over 15 amino acids. Looked up from germline, CDR1 is LNHDA and CDR2 is SQIVND (reference sequence). V lost 5 bases to trimming and J lost 10 bases; unmatched junction nucleotides: 13. CDR3 sequence (DNA): TGTGCCAGTAGTCTCAGCGGGAGCTCCGGAGGAGAGCAGTTCTTC. Translation gives CASSLSGSSGGEQFF.

This clone was counted a single time. The CDR3 is CASSSTGQLNYGYTF. The DNA of the CDR3 is TGTGCCAGCAGTTCCACAGGGCAGCTTAACTATGGCTACACCTTC. The V call is TRBV6-6, the J call TRBJ1-2, with D possibly being TRBD1 (6 bases). V was pared by 4 bases and J by 1 base, with 13 bases between. Germline assignment: CDR1 MNHNY and CDR2 SVGAGI (reference sequence). The CDR3 is 15 amino acids.

The chain has TRBV7-2 and TRBJ2-1; 7 bases align to TRBD2. The CDR3 runs 15 residues. The germline gives CDR1 SGHTA, CDR2 FQGNSA. With V trimmed by 5 bases and J by 3 bases, 7 bases remained unmatched. CDR3 protein: CASSPLTSYYNEQFF. Written as DNA, the CDR3 is TGTGCCAGCAGCCCGTTGACTAGCTACTACAATGAGCAGTTCTTC.

This chain links TRBV6-2 or TRBV6-3 with TRBJ1-4; D gene ambiguous. Germline assignment: CDR1 MNHEY and CDR2 SVGEGT. V was cut by 4 bases and J by 4 bases, with 10 bases left in between. The CDR3 extends over 14 amino acids. This chain's CDR3 is CASSFRVGNEKLFF. The CDR3 nucleotides are TGTGCCAGCAGTTTCCGGGTCGGTAATGAAAAACTGTTTTTT.

This clone is a singleton in its sample. The rearrangement joins TRBV7-9 to TRBJ2-7, with TRBD2 matching 9 bases. Trimming removed 4 bases from V and 0 bases from J; junction bases left unmatched: 4. Per germline, CDR1 SEHNR and CDR2 FQNEAQ (reference sequence). CDR3 length equals 15 residues. CDR3 sequence (DNA): TGTGCCAGCAGCTACCGACTAGCGGCCTCCTACGAGCAGTACTTC. Residues: CASSYRLAASYEQYF.

The V and J genes are TRBV5-6 and TRBJ2-7; 7 bases match TRBD1. V dropped 4 bases and J dropped 2; count of bases not matched to a gene: 6. The V gene's germline CDR1 is SGHDT and CDR2 YYEEEE. This CDR3 contains 14 residues. CDR3 sequence: CASSPTGVPYEQYF. The CDR3 DNA reads as TGTGCCAGCAGCCCAACAGGGGTTCCCTACGAGCAGTACTTC.

V is TRBV5-1 and J is TRBJ2-5, with 7 bases matching TRBD1. After removal of 0 bases from V and 5 bases from J, the junction contained 7 bases not matched to a gene. Looked up from germline, CDR1 is SGHRS and CDR2 is YFSETQ. The CDR3 extends over 15 amino acids. CDR3 DNA: TGCGCCAGCAGCTTGGGAGGGGGCTCGGGCGAGACCCAGTACTTC. Translation gives CASSLGGGSGETQYF. Full variable domain (outside the CDR3, taken from reference TRBV5-1 and TRBJ2-5): KAGVTQTPRYLIKTRGQQVTLSCSPISGHRSVSWYQQTPGQGLQFLFEYFSETQRNKGNFPGRFSGRQFSNSRSEMNVSTLELGDSALYLCASSLGGGSGETQYFGPGTRLLVL.

The table lists this clone with a count of one. CDR3 sequence (DNA): TGCAGTGCTCTACAGGGTTTTGCCCAGCATTTT. It codes for CSALQGFAQHF. V and J are TRBV20-1 and TRBJ1-5, with a weak D call TRBD1 (6 bases). Trimming cost V 5 bases and J 11 bases, with 13 bases left between them. This CDR3 contains 11 residues. From germline, CDR1 is DFQATT and CDR2 SNEGSKA (reference sequence).

The V gene is TRBV21-1, the J gene TRBJ1-2. TRBV21-1 is recorded as a pseudogene. The CDR3 sequence is 11 residues long. The CDR3 sequence: CAGLNYRGYTF. The CDR3 DNA reads as TGTGCCGGACTTAACTATCGTGGCTACACCTTC.

There are a few counts of this clone. V is TRBV7-8 and J is TRBJ2-7, with a tentative D call TRBD2 (6 bases). The V gene's germline CDR1 is SGHVS and CDR2 FQNEAQ. V was shortened by 2 bases and J by 2 bases, with 34 bases between the two germline ends. This CDR3 comprises 22 residues. This chain's CDR3 is CASSLSRHLATLETGVPYEQYF. In nucleotides, the CDR3 is TGTGCCAGCAGCTTATCCCGGCACTTAGCGACATTGGAGACGGGAGTGCCCTACGAGCAGTACTTC.

The V and J genes are TRBV3-1 (or the pseudogene TRBV3-2) and TRBJ1-2, with 9 bases identical to TRBD1. The CDR3 loop spans 18 amino acids. Germline V lookup: CDR1 LGHDT, CDR2 YNNKEL (reference sequence). Unmatched junction bases numbered 12, after V lost 0 bases and J lost 4 bases. The CDR3 region is CASSQEDGGRTGAYGYTF. The CDR3 bases are TGTGCCAGCAGCCAAGAGGATGGGGGGCGGACAGGGGCCTATGGCTACACCTTC.